A single sample gave rise to the 28 T cell receptor beta chains below, sequenced in a study of blood T cells in healthy people across ages. A second PCR of about 7 to 12 cycles used a sample-barcoded 5' primer and a J-beta primer mix. TCRdb re-called the 5' RACE reads through MiXCR, storing one row per CDR3 protein. This table has around 1,000,000 distinct CDR3 sequences, around 27% appearing once. A further study also used this sample, focusing on T cells of mothers and their children.

The sequenced sample consisted of blood. These receptors were taken from a girl aged 2-15 years in good health.

The chain uses TRBV19 and TRBJ1-5; perhaps TRBD1 as D (6 bases). Germline V gives CDR1 LNHDA, CDR2 SQIVND (reference sequence). The V gene lost 3 bases and the J gene lost 4 bases, with 13 bases spanning the gap. The CDR3 sequence is 15 residues long. DNA for the CDR3: TGTGCCAGTAGTATGTCCAGGGGTGGAAATCAGCCCCAGCATTTT. This sequence encodes CASSMSRGGNQPQHF. Based on the CDR3 plus reference TRBV19 and TRBJ1-5, the full variable domain is DGGITQSPKYLFRKEGQNVTLSCEQNLNHDAMYWYRQDPGQGLRLIYYSQIVNDFQKGDIAEGYSVSREKKESFPLTVTSAQKNPTAFYLCASSMSRGGNQPQHFGDGTRLSIL.

This rearrangement joins TRBV9 to TRBJ2-1; no definite D call. This CDR3 comprises 16 residues. Per germline, CDR1 SGDLS and CDR2 YYNGEE. V dropped 3 bases and J dropped 6 bases, with 19 bases sitting between them. The CDR3 region is CASSAGSRPLRNEQFF. Written as DNA, the CDR3 is TGTGCCAGCAGCGCCGGGTCTAGACCGTTGCGCAATGAGCAGTTCTTC.

V and J are TRBV9 and TRBJ2-3; the match to TRBD2 covers 11 bases. Germline CDR1 reads SGDLS; CDR2 reads YYNGEE. Trimming took 0 bases from V and 3 from J; bases not matched to a gene: 12. The CDR3 loop spans 19 amino acids. The CDR3 nucleotides are TGTGCCAGCAGCGTAGATTTCTTGCCTAGCGGGAGGAAGACAGATACGCAGTATTTT. Its protein product is CASSVDFLPSGRKTDTQYF.

For this clonotype: One end of the junction fails to match germline, which may point to a read error. The chain is built from TRBV7-9 and TRBJ2-3, with TRBD1 identical over 11 bases. Germline CDR1 is SEHNR and CDR2 is FQNEAQ (reference sequence). The CDR3 consists of 15 residues. CDR3 residues: CAGSFRDRGKDTQYF. The DNA for the CDR3 is TGTGCCGGCAGCTTCCGGGACAGGGGGAAAGATACGCAGTATTTT.

This clonotype was seen more than once but under ten times. The rearrangement joins TRBV4-2 to TRBJ2-1, with 10 positions matching TRBD1. J gave up 6 bases and V 4 bases, and 6 bases lay outside the gene matches. The CDR3 loop spans 15 amino acids. Germline assignment: CDR1 LGHNA and CDR2 YNFKEQ. CDR3 sequence: CASSPDRGQVNEQFF. The CDR3 DNA reads as TGTGCCAGCAGCCCCGACAGGGGGCAAGTCAATGAGCAGTTCTTC.

V gene TRBV20-1 combines with J gene TRBJ1-2; a possible D gene is TRBD1 (6 bases). CDR3 length: 13 residues. CDR1 is DFQATT and CDR2 is SNEGSKA in the germline V gene (reference sequence). Trimming removed 1 base from V and 5 bases from J, with 11 bases in between. The DNA of the CDR3 is TGCAGTGCTAGAGTCGGACAGAAGTATGGCTACACCTTC. Protein: CSARVGQKYGYTF.

The rearrangement uses TRBV4-1 and TRBJ2-7; tentative D call: TRBD1 (5 bases). V was clipped by 0 bases and J by 4 bases, with 13 bases between them. Germline V CDR1 and CDR2: MGHRA, YSYEKL. This CDR3 has 15 residues. The CDR3 spells CASSQDGTGLYEQYF. DNA of the CDR3: TGCGCCAGCAGCCAAGATGGCACAGGCCTTTACGAGCAGTACTTC.

The rearrangement uses TRBV5-1 and TRBJ2-3, with D possibly TRBD1 on 5 matching bases. This CDR3 has 15 amino acids. The ends were cut back, 0 bases at V and 3 bases at J, with 11 bases in the middle. In germline, CDR1 is SGHRS, CDR2 YFSETQ. The CDR3 protein is CASSLGGAVTDTQYF. The CDR3 nucleotides are TGCGCCAGCAGCTTGGGTGGGGCGGTGACAGATACGCAGTATTTT.

The sample holds a few counts of this clonotype. CDR3 amino acids: CASSFLASRSSYNEQFF. The CDR3 region has the DNA TGTGCCAGCAGTTTTTTGGCTAGCCGAAGCTCCTACAATGAGCAGTTCTTC. This chain links TRBV27 with TRBJ2-1; tentatively, D is TRBD2 (5 bases). This CDR3 comprises 17 residues. Germline V gives CDR1 MNHEY, CDR2 SMNVEV (reference sequence). V lost 3 bases and J 0 bases, leaving 15 bases between the germline ends.

The CDR3 DNA sequence: TGTGCCAGCAGCTTCGACAGGGCTAATGAAAAACTGTTTTTT. It codes for CASSFDRANEKLFF. The chain links TRBV12-3 or TRBV12-4 to TRBJ1-4; TRBD1 matches 7 bases. V trimming: 6 bases; J trimming: 3 bases; junction bases outside the gene matches: 4. This CDR3 contains 14 residues.

This clonotype was counted only a few times. The V and J genes are TRBV12-3 or TRBV12-4 and TRBJ1-1, with D tentatively TRBD1 (5 bases). CDR3 length: 16 amino acids. V lost 2 bases to trimming and J lost 1 base, with 14 bases between them. DNA of the CDR3: TGTGCCAGCAGTTTATTCCGGGACGGCCCGAACACTGAAGCTTTCTTT. As protein: CASSLFRDGPNTEAFF.

J is TRBJ2-4 and V is TRBV29-1; 10 bases fit TRBD1. CDR1 SQVTM and CDR2 ANQGSEA come from the germline V gene. J lost 5 bases, V lost 6 bases, and 7 bases had no gene match. This CDR3 comprises 14 residues. The CDR3 here is CSVATGTGENIQYF. The DNA of the CDR3 is TGCAGCGTAGCGACTGGGACAGGGGAAAACATTCAGTACTTC. The complete variable domain, with remaining parts taken from reference TRBV29-1 and TRBJ2-4, reads SAVISQKPSRDICQRGTSLTIQCQVDSQVTMMFWYRQQPGQSLTLIATANQGSEATYESGFVIDKFPISRPNLTFSTLTVSNMSPEDSSIYLCSVATGTGENIQYFGAGTRLSVL.

The J gene is TRBJ2-1, the V gene TRBV4-1, with a weak D call TRBD1 (5 bases). Germline V CDR1 and CDR2: MGHRA, YSYEKL. V lost 3 bases, J lost 9 bases, and 12 bases lay in between. This CDR3 has 13 amino acids. The CDR3 protein is CASSQVIRGEQFF. CDR3 DNA: TGCGCCAGCAGCCAGGTGATAAGGGGTGAGCAGTTCTTC.

On this clonotype itself: The germline gene is not matched at one end of the junction; a read error may be the cause. V is TRBV7-7 and J is TRBJ2-5, with TRBD1 as a possible D gene (5 bases). Germline V gene lookup returns CDR1 SSHAT and CDR2 FNYEAQ (reference sequence). The length of the CDR3 is 17 residues. The CDR3 coding sequence is TGTGCTAGCAGCTTAGACCGTGGGGCTGGCGGACAAGAGACCCAGTACTTC. Its protein product is CASSLDRGAGGQETQYF.

V gene TRBV28 combines with J gene TRBJ2-2; the match to TRBD1 covers 11 bases. V lost 6 bases to trimming and J lost 4 bases; unmatched junction nucleotides: 10. Germline V gene lookup returns CDR1 MDHEN and CDR2 SYDVKM. This CDR3 region has 17 residues. This CDR3 is CASRFEGQGASTGELFF. CDR3 nucleotides: TGTGCCAGCAGATTCGAAGGACAGGGGGCGAGCACCGGGGAGCTGTTTTTT. The complete variable domain, with remaining parts taken from reference TRBV28 and TRBJ2-2, reads DVKVTQSSRYLVKRTGEKVFLECVQDMDHENMFWYRQDPGLGLRLIYFSYDVKMKEKGDIPEGYSVSREKKERFSLILESASTNQTSMYLCASRFEGQGASTGELFFGEGSRLTVL.

This chain uses TRBV5-1 with TRBJ2-6, with 9 bases identical to TRBD1. Trimming at V came to 1 base and at J to 3 bases, leaving 8 bases not matched to a gene. This CDR3 is 18 amino acids long. Germline-derived CDR1 and CDR2 are SGHRS and YFSETQ. The CDR3, as DNA: TGCGCCAGCAGCTTGACCGGGACAGGGATCCATGGGGCCAACGTCCTGACTTTC. It codes for CASSLTGTGIHGANVLTF.

The table lists this clonotype with a few counts. The V call is TRBV7-9, the J call TRBJ1-5, with a tentative D call TRBD1 (5 bases). CDR3 length equals 13 residues. CDR1 is SEHNR, CDR2 FQNEAQ, per germline (reference sequence). V lost 1 base, J lost 6 bases, and 7 bases lay in between. CDR3 nucleotide sequence: TGTGCCAGCAGCTTAGAGCAGGGTCAGCCCCAGCATTTT. Translation: CASSLEQGQPQHF. The variable domain in full, with the rest retrieved from reference TRBV7-9 and TRBJ1-5, is DTGVSQNPRHKITKRGQNVTFRCDPISEHNRLYWYRQTLGQGPEFLTYFQNEAQLEKSRLLSDRFSAERPKGSFSTLEIQRTEQGDSAMYLCASSLEQGQPQHFGDGTRLSIL.

The chain links TRBV10-2 to TRBJ2-7, with no clear D. V lost 3 bases, J lost 3 bases, and 9 bases lay in between. CDR3 size: 13 residues. CDR1 is WSHSY and CDR2 is SAAADI in the germline V gene. The CDR3 region has the DNA TGCGCCAGCAGTGACGGTGTGGGCTACGAGCAGTACTTC. This codes for CASSDGVGYEQYF.

The V gene is TRBV28, the J gene TRBJ2-3; 8 nucleotides align to TRBD1. V trimming: 6 bases; J trimming: 3 bases; junction bases outside the gene matches: 14. The CDR3 is 17 amino acids. Germline V gene lookup returns CDR1 MDHEN and CDR2 SYDVKM. The CDR3, as DNA: TGTGCCAGCAGCCAACGTGACAGGGGTAGGAGGACAGATACGCAGTATTTT. It is translated as CASSQRDRGRRTDTQYF.

The chain carries TRBV7-3 and TRBJ1-4; a weak D match, TRBD1 (5 bases). There are 19 residues in the CDR3. Trimming left V 5 bases short and J 8 bases short, with 30 bases between. Germline loops: CDR1 SGHTA, CDR2 FQGTGA. CDR3 in DNA: TGTGCCAGCAGCCAAAAGGGAAGGGGTCAACCTGAACGTAACGAAAAACTGTTTTTT. Translating it yields CASSQKGRGQPERNEKLFF.

A few counts support this clonotype. The chain uses TRBV29-1 and TRBJ1-2; no clear D gene. The CDR3 contains 13 residues. V was cut by 7 bases and J by 4 bases, with 16 bases left in between. The germline CDR1 and CDR2 sequences are SQVTM and ANQGSEA. DNA of the CDR3: TGCAGCGCTATTCGGGAACAGTCCTATGGCTACACCTTC. Its translation is CSAIREQSYGYTF.

CDR3 loop: CASSGPRAPSSGANVLTF. The CDR3 nucleotides read TGTGCCAGCAGTGGGCCCAGGGCCCCCTCCTCTGGGGCCAACGTCCTGACTTTC. The rearrangement uses TRBV2 and TRBJ2-6; D is perhaps TRBD1 (5 bases). Germline CDR1 and CDR2: SNHLY and FYNNEI. Trimming took 4 bases from V and 0 from J, leaving 16 bases between them. This CDR3 contains 18 residues.

The rearrangement joins TRBV15 to TRBJ2-7; no reliable D call. Germline assignment: CDR1 LNHNV and CDR2 YYDKDF (reference sequence). The CDR3 is 14 residues long. The germline V and J ends were trimmed by 1 base and 0 bases, with 7 bases remaining between them. CDR3 residues: CATSRVGISYEQYF. Here the CDR3 DNA reads TGTGCCACCAGCAGAGTAGGCATCTCCTACGAGCAGTACTTC.

This clonotype was picked up a small number of times. The chain combines TRBV2 with TRBJ2-3; possible D gene TRBD1, 5 bases. The V and J ends lost 10 bases and 0 bases respectively, with 11 bases between them. Looked up from germline, CDR1 is SNHLY and CDR2 is FYNNEI. The CDR3 is 13 residues long. The chain's CDR3 is CATDTLSTDTQYF. The CDR3 DNA is TGTGCCACGGACACGCTTAGCACAGATACGCAGTATTTT.

The rearrangement uses TRBV24-1 and TRBJ1-2; D ambiguous. Germline CDR1 and CDR2: KGHDR and SFDVKD. The CDR3 runs 8 residues. The CDR3 protein is CDEYGYTF. The CDR3 DNA is TGTGATGAATATGGCTACACCTTC.

This clonotype was detected a few times. This chain uses TRBV5-6 with TRBJ2-5; 10 positions agree with TRBD1. V lost 3 bases to trimming and J lost 2 bases; unmatched junction nucleotides: 7. The CDR3 runs to 16 residues. Germline values: CDR1 SGHDT, CDR2 YYEEEE. CDR3 coding DNA: TGTGCCAGCAGCTCTGGGACAGGGGAATGGCAAGAGACCCAGTACTTC. Translated, it gives CASSSGTGEWQETQYF.

Concerning this clonotype: Its ends do not fully match the called genes, so a read error is possible. V is TRBV20-1 and J is TRBJ1-5, with D maybe TRBD1 (5 bases). The germline V gene has CDR1 DFQATT and CDR2 SNEGSKA (reference sequence). This CDR3 comprises 15 residues. CDR3 nucleotides: TGTAGTGCTAGTAGGGGAGGCCAGGGAAATCAGCCCCAGCATTTT. This translates into CSASRGGQGNQPQHF.

This clonotype has at least ten counts. The V and J genes are TRBV12-3 or TRBV12-4 and TRBJ2-5, with 9 bases identical to TRBD1. CDR3 size: 15 residues. V lost 6 bases, J lost 4 bases, and 9 bases stayed unmatched. The CDR3 loop reads CASSPGDRVGETQYF. DNA for the CDR3: TGTGCCAGCAGCCCAGGGGACAGGGTGGGAGAGACCCAGTACTTC.